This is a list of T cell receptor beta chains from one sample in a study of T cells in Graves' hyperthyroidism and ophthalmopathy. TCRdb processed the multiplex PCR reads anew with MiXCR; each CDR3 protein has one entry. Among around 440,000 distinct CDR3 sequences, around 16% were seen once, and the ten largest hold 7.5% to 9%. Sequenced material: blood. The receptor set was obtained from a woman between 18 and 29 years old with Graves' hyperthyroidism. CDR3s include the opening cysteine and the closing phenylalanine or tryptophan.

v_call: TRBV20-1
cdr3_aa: CSARRTGGPNTGELFF

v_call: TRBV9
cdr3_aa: CASSGGGSGANVLTF

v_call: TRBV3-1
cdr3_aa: CASSLSGSAMNTEAFF

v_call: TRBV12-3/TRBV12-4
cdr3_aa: CASSRTSGSTGELFF

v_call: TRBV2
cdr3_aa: CASQVGGNQPQHF

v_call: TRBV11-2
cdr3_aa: CASSIRLSGGSYNEQFF

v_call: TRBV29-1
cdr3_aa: CSVRSYYNEQFF

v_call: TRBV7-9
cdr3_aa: CASSLALREGHYEQYF

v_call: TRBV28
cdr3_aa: CASSRGPTGDGYTF

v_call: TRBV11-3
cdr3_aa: CASSPRTGRGNEQFF

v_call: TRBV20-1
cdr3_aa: CSAREAGPANSGNTIYF

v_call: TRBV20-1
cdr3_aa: CSARDLTGWAGEGEKLFF

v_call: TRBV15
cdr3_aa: CATSRGHLNEQFF

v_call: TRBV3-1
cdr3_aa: CASSRQYTIYF

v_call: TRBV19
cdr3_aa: CASSISNTASIREQYF

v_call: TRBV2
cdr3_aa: CASSEGYNQPQHF

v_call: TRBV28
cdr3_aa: CASSLFLGRKGENTEAFF

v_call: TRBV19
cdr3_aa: CASSIALRPMNTEAFF

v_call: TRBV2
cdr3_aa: CASFSGQGNTGELFF

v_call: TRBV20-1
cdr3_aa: CSASLPVVSNQPQHF

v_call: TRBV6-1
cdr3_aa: CASSDGEAGAETQYF

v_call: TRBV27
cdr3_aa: CASSPKTGVGGNQPQHF

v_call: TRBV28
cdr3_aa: CASSLLSRVEEKLFF

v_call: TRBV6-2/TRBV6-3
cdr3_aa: CASSSTGTRPDEQFF

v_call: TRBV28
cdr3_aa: CASSFTGSYNEQFF

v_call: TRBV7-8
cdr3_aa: CASSLKGGGEPDTQYF

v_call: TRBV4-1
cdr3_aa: CASSHVGDRGHTDTQYF

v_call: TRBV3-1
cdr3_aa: CASSARQGRDETQYF

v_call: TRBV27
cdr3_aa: CASSLRAGGSADTQYF

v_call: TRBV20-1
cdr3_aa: CSATGLAFQQYF

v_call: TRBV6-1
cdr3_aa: CASSSLAADSNQPQHF

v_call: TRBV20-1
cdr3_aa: CSARDLGYTQYF

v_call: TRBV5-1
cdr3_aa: CASSPPERGTDTQYF

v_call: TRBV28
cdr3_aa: CASMGQVNEKLFF

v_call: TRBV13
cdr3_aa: CATSVRGLNTEAFF

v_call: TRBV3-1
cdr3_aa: CASSQEGIPLHF

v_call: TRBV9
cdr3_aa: CASSGGTSLSGELFF

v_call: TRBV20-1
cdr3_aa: CSAREIGVGPYEQYF

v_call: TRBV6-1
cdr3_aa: CASSQGPNQQYF

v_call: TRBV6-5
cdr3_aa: CASSYLRGFKNIQYF

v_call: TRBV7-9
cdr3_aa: CASSLDPAGVQETQYF

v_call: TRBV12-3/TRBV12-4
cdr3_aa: CASSLARGVYEQYF

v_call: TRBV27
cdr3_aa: CASSQGQGGGQFF

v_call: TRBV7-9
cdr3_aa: CASSLGMGRLFF

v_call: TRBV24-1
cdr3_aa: CATRSLGTGELFF

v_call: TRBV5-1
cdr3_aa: CASSGGLAGLSYEQYF

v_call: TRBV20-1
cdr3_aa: CSASTGFGETQYF